This T cell receptor beta chain was observed in a study of T cell responses to AZD1222 COVID-19 vaccine. Study outcomes and limitations: Increases in Spike-specific TCR breadth and depth were seen after two AZD1222 doses.

Germline assignment: CDR1 SEHNR and CDR2 FQNEAQ (reference sequence). V lost 11 bases and J lost 7, with 12 bases in between. This CDR3 comprises 12 residues. As concerns this clone: What it binds is not known.

Measured with immunoSEQ multiplex PCR; TCRdb has only the in-frame clones, and not every one. The sample lists 100,000 to 130,000 clones, roughly 87% occurring once. This receptor was taken from an adult who received the AZD1222 COVID-19 vaccine. The V and J genes are TRBV7-9 and TRBJ1-6; D is unresolved. Sequenced here: peripheral blood, sampled 28 days after the second AZD1222 dose. The CDR3 DNA reads as TGTGCCGGGCCGGGTCCCAATTCACCCCTCCACTTT. This codes for CAGPGPNSPLHF. The full variable domain, rest sourced from reference TRBV7-9 and TRBJ1-6, is DTGVSQNPRHKITKRGQNVTFRCDPISEHNRLYWYRQTLGQGPEFLTYFQNEAQLEKSRLLSDRFSAERPKGSFSTLEIQRTEQGDSAMYLCAGPGPNSPLHFGNGTRLTVT.